This T cell receptor beta chain was recorded in a study of CD8 T cells in ankylosing spondylitis. Study results and caveats: CD8+ disease-linked clones were present at relatively low frequencies in blood. In reactive arthritis synovial fluid and blood, some motif variants had been reported before.

The V gene end was trimmed by 0 bases and the J gene end by 9 bases; junction bases not matched to a gene: 14. Germline CDR1 and CDR2: SGHRS and YFSETQ. The CDR3 has 18 amino acids. TCRdb reprocessed the 5' RACE reads with MiXCR, giving one entry per CDR3 protein. The table lists some 120,000 distinct CDR3 sequences, roughly an eighth of them singletons, with 2.5% to 3% in the top ten. This clonotype was recorded at least ten times. Antigen specificity is unknown. This chain connects TRBV5-1 to TRBJ2-1; 11 nucleotides agree with TRBD2. The sequence came from a female donor with ankylosing spondylitis or in good health (not recorded which). Sequencing input: blood, either unsorted or a sorted T cell fraction (not recorded which). The CDR3 nucleotides are TGCGCCAGCAGCTTGGACCTAGCGGGGGGTTCGGGACGGGGTGAGCAGTTCTTC. Its protein is CASSLDLAGGSGRGEQFF.